Given below is one T cell receptor (beta chain) in context. Source study methods: Reference gene primer amplification in the assay estimated nucleated cell counts. The repertoire was sequenced with immunoSEQ multiplex PCR; TCRdb's copy has only in-frame clones and lacks some. The DNA was the basis for D and trimming; V, J and clone size are from that table. Of about 310,000 clones in the sample, roughly 84% were seen once. The data derive from a study of blood T cell repertoires in COVID-19. The wider study: COVID-19 samples from acute and convalescent phases originated in the United States, Italy and Spain. PBMCs, B-cell-depleted T cells, or T cells were the source of the cDNA or gDNA that made up the material.

This CDR3 is built from 14 residues. The germline V gene encodes CDR1 KGHDR and CDR2 SFDVKD. Deletions cut 2 bases from V and 8 bases from J, with 14 bases between. The sequence derives from a man aged 45 to 65 with active or convalescent COVID-19. The genes are TRBV24-1 and TRBJ1-2, with TRBD1 as a possible D gene (5 bases). Specimen: peripheral blood. The CDR3 sequence: CATSDYGTWGGYTF. The DNA for the CDR3 is TGTGCCACCAGTGATTACGGGACTTGGGGGGGCTACACCTTC.